This T cell receptor beta chain appears in the sequencing data of a study of OX40 agonist ivuxolimab in advanced cancers. Some clones are missing from TCRdb's copy, which holds only in-frame ones; the method was immunoSEQ multiplex PCR. The sample yields 37,000 or so clones, 85% to 90% seen once. V dropped 6 bases and J dropped 4; count of bases not matched to a gene: 11. CDR1 and CDR2 (germline): GTSNPN, SVGIG (reference sequence). This CDR3 comprises 14 residues. J is TRBJ2-5 and V is TRBV30, with 7 bases aligning to TRBD2. Sequenced here: CD4+ or CD8+ T cells sorted from blood, sampled in a trial of the OX40 agonist ivuxolimab. The TCR was taken from an adult with an advanced solid tumor such as melanoma, head and neck, liver or kidney cancer. This CDR3 is CACTTSNVGETQYF. The CDR3, as DNA: TGTGCCTGTACGACTAGCAACGTAGGAGAGACCCAGTACTTC. Variable domain in full (rest from reference TRBV30 and TRBJ2-5): SQTIHQWPATLVQPVGSPLSLECTVEGTSNPNLYWYRQAAGRGLQLLFYSVGIGQISSEVPQNLSASRPQDRQFILSSKKLLLSDSGFYLCACTTSNVGETQYFGPGTRLLVL.